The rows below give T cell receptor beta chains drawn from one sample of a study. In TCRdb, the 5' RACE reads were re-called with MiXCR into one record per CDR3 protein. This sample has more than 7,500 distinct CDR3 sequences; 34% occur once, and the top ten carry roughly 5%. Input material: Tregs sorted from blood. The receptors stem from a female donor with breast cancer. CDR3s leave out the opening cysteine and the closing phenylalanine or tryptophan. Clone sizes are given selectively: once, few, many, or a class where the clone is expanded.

CDR3 protein: SALRGLNQPQH
clone size: few
V gene: TRBV20-1

CDR3 protein: AGNGLSEAF
clone size: NA
V gene: TRBV30

CDR3 protein: ASSLGPGGRGLETQY
clone size: NA
V gene: TRBV5-6

CDR3 protein: SARRGATEKLF
clone size: few
V gene: TRBV20-1

CDR3 protein: AWTLNRGRVTQY
clone size: few
V gene: TRBV30

CDR3 protein: ASSYKQNTEAF
clone size: few
V gene: TRBV28

CDR3 protein: ASSLSSGRGDTQY
clone size: few
V gene: TRBV5-1

CDR3 protein: ASSYIDRGHGYT
clone size: few
V gene: TRBV2

CDR3 protein: SARDPGSGRTFEQF
clone size: NA
V gene: TRBV20-1

CDR3 protein: ASSQNGLYNEQF
clone size: few
V gene: TRBV27

CDR3 protein: ASSYSWLAGGSYNEQF
clone size: NA
V gene: TRBV6-5

CDR3 protein: ALAGVCEQY
clone size: few
V gene: TRBV21-1

CDR3 protein: SALTGTEGTQY
clone size: NA
V gene: TRBV20-1

CDR3 protein: ASSRRPNTGELF
clone size: NA
V gene: TRBV6-1

CDR3 protein: ASSLGAGPSGGYT
clone size: NA
V gene: TRBV5-4

CDR3 protein: ASSRTGSESPLH
clone size: once
V gene: TRBV3-1

CDR3 protein: SARTRLLYNEQF
clone size: few
V gene: TRBV20-1

CDR3 protein: ASSFRGEQY
clone size: medium-sized
V gene: TRBV28

CDR3 protein: ASSQEGTNRQETQY
clone size: NA
V gene: TRBV4-2

CDR3 protein: SVRRRQGTMNTEAF
clone size: medium-sized
V gene: TRBV29-1

CDR3 protein: ASSSSTGPYEQY
clone size: NA
V gene: TRBV27

CDR3 protein: SPGTMNTGELF
clone size: NA
V gene: TRBV20-1

CDR3 protein: SARDPRGPGAGDEQF
clone size: few
V gene: TRBV20-1

CDR3 protein: ASSLEGAPTDTQY
clone size: NA
V gene: TRBV5-1

CDR3 protein: ASGLKTGNRYNEQF
clone size: once
V gene: TRBV12-5

CDR3 protein: ASSPAAGGTGELF
clone size: few
V gene: TRBV18

CDR3 protein: SAPISGRVGTQH
clone size: NA
V gene: TRBV20-1

CDR3 protein: GIFVGNTIY
clone size: NA
V gene: TRBV20-1

CDR3 protein: SAPGLAGDTDTQY
clone size: NA
V gene: TRBV20-1

CDR3 protein: ASSLSSRTTDTQY
clone size: NA
V gene: TRBV7-9

CDR3 protein: SASVIFNYGCT
clone size: NA
V gene: TRBV20-1

CDR3 protein: ASSPMFAGGPNEQF
clone size: NA
V gene: TRBV4-1

CDR3 protein: SASRDSSGNTIY
clone size: few
V gene: TRBV20-1

CDR3 protein: ATSRRLGNQPQH
clone size: NA
V gene: TRBV15

CDR3 protein: SAKRGYNSPLH
clone size: medium-sized
V gene: TRBV20-1

CDR3 protein: ASRRQGVGTGELF
clone size: NA
V gene: TRBV5-6

CDR3 protein: AISDRTYEQY
clone size: medium-sized
V gene: TRBV10-3

CDR3 protein: TSSLGGETPR
clone size: NA
V gene: TRBV5-1

CDR3 protein: ASSLGQGSNYGYT
clone size: few
V gene: TRBV5-4

CDR3 protein: SARDVGLTPYEQY
clone size: NA
V gene: TRBV20-1

CDR3 protein: ASSPGGVTEAF
clone size: NA
V gene: TRBV19

CDR3 protein: ASSTGTRSYNEQF
clone size: medium-sized
V gene: TRBV13

CDR3 protein: ASSQEGSGANVLT
clone size: medium-sized
V gene: TRBV4-2

CDR3 protein: SVGLLAGVNEQF
clone size: NA
V gene: TRBV29-1

CDR3 protein: ASSFFGVDGINDNEQF
clone size: few
V gene: TRBV28